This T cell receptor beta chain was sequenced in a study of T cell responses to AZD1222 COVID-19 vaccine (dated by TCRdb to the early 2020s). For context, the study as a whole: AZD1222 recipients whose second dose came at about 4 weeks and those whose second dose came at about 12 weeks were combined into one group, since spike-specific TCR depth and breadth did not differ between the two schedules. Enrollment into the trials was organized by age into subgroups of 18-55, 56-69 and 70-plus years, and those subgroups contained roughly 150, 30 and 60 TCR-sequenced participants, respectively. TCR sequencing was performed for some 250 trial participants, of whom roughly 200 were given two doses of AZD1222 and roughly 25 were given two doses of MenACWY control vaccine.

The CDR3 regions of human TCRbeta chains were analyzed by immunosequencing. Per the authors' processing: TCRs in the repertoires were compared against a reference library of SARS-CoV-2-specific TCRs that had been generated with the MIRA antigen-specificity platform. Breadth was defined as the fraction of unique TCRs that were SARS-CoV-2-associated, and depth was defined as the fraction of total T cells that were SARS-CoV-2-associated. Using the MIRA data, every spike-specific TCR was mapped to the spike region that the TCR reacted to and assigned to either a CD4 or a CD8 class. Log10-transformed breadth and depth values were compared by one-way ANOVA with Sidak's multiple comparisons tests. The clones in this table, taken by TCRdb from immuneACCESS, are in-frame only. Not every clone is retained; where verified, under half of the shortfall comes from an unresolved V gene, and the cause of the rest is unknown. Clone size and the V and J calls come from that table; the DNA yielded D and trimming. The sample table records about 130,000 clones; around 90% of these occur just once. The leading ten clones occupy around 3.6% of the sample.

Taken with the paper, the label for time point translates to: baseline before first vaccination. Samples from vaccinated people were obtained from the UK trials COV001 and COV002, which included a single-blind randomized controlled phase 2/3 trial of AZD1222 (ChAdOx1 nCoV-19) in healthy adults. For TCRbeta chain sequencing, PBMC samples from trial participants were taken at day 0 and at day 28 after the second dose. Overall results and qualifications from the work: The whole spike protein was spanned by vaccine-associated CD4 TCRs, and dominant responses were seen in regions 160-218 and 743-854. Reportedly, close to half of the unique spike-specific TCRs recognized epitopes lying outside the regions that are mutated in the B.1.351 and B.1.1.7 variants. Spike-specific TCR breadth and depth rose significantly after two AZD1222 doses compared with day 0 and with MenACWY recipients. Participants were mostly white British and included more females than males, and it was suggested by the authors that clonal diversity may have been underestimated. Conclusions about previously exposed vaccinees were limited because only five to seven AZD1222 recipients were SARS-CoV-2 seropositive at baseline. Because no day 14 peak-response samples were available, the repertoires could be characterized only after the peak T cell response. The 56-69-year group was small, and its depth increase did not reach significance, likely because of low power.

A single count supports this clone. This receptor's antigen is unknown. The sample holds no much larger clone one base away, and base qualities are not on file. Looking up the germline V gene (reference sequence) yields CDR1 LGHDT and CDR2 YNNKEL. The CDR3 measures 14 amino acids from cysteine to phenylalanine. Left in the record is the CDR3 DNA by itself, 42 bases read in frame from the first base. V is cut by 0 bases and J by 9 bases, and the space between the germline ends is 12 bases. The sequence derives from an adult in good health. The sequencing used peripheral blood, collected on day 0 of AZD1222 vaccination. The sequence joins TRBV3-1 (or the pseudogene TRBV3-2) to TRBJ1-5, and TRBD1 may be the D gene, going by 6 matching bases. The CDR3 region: CASSQDGADRPQHF. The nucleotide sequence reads TGTGCCAGCAGCCAAGATGGGGCGGACAGGCCCCAGCATTTT.